These T cell receptor beta chains were read from a single sample in a study of shared clonotypes between healthy human individuals. Clones were sequenced by immunoSEQ multiplex PCR, and TCRdb holds only the in-frame ones, with some missing. The table records roughly 640,000 clones, about 96% of them present only once. The specimen sequenced was naive CD4+ T cells sorted from blood. The origin of the receptors is a woman aged 25 to 45 in good health. Both conserved end residues are part of each CDR3. The D gene is left open where the match is weak. Only some rows state a clone size, as once, few, many or a class for expanded clones.

J gene,clone size,D gene,V gene,CDR3 protein,CDR3 DNA
TRBJ2-7,.,.,TRBV7-2,CASRTLGGGSYEQYF,TGTGCCAGTAGGACTCTGGGGGGTGGGTCCTACGAGCAGTACTTC
TRBJ2-2,.,TRBD1,TRBV2,CASRENRGPGELFF,TGTGCCAGCAGGGAGAACAGGGGCCCCGGGGAGCTGTTTTTT
TRBJ1-1,.,.,TRBV5-1,CASSFAEVNTEAFF,TGCGCCAGCAGCTTCGCGGAAGTGAACACTGAAGCTTTCTTT
TRBJ1-5,.,.,TRBV28,CASSSLQPQHF,TGTGCCAGCAGTTCCCTTCAGCCCCAGCATTTT
TRBJ1-2,.,.,TRBV13,CASSLEEGQDPKYGYTF,TGTGCCAGCAGCTTAGAAGAGGGGCAAGATCCTAAATATGGCTACACCTTC
TRBJ1-5,.,.,TRBV2,CASRLGLGSNQPQHF,TGTGCCAGCAGGCTGGGCCTAGGGAGCAATCAGCCCCAGCATTTT
TRBJ1-1,.,TRBD1,TRBV5-1,CASSLGQGRVNTEAFF,TGCGCCAGCAGCCTCGGACAGGGGCGGGTGAACACTGAAGCTTTCTTT
TRBJ2-5,.,.,TRBV5-1,CASSGDQETQYF,TGCGCCAGCAGTGGTGACCAAGAGACCCAGTACTTC
TRBJ2-6,.,.,TRBV6-5,CASSFPTTGANVLTF,TGTGCCAGCAGTTTCCCCACTACTGGGGCCAACGTCCTGACTTTC
TRBJ2-7,once,TRBD2,TRBV7-2,CASSQSSGTSYYEQYF,TGTGCCAGCAGCCAGTCTAGCGGGACCTCGTACTACGAGCAGTACTTC
TRBJ1-2,few,.,TRBV18,CASSDRNYGYTF,TGTGCCAGCTCAGATAGGAACTATGGCTACACCTTC
TRBJ2-1,.,.,TRBV19,CASSIPSSPLGNEQFF,TGTGCCAGTAGTATCCCTAGCTCCCCCCTTGGGAATGAGCAGTTCTTC
TRBJ2-2,.,.,TRBV7-8,CASSIVTEPLYTGELFF,TGTGCCAGCAGTATCGTGACAGAACCCTTATACACCGGGGAGCTGTTTTTT
TRBJ2-7,.,.,TRBV20-1,CSAHDGYEQYF,TGCAGTGCTCACGACGGATACGAACAGTACTTC
TRBJ2-7,.,.,TRBV5-1,CASREGAYEQYF,TGCGCCAGCAGAGAGGGAGCCTACGAGCAGTACTTC
TRBJ1-2,.,TRBD1,TRBV7-2,CASSPDRNYGYTF,TGTGCCAGCAGCCCGGACAGGAACTATGGCTACACCTTC
TRBJ1-1,.,TRBD1,TRBV27,CASSPDRGRLYYTEAFF,TGTGCCAGCAGTCCGGACAGGGGGCGCTTGTATTACACTGAAGCTTTCTTT
TRBJ2-3,.,.,TRBV5-1,CASSLYGGGNTQYF,TGCGCCAGCAGCTTGTATGGGGGAGGAAATACGCAGTATTTT
TRBJ2-1,.,.,TRBV2,CASCYNNEQFF,TGTGCCAGCTGCTATAATAATGAGCAGTTCTTC
TRBJ1-6,.,.,TRBV30,CAWSVPLPATKAYNSPLHF,TGTGCCTGGAGTGTACCCCTCCCGGCCACCAAAGCTTATAATTCACCCCTCCACTTT
TRBJ1-5,.,.,TRBV27,CATSAGNNQPQHF,TGTGCCACCTCTGCGGGGAACAATCAGCCCCAGCATTTT
TRBJ1-5,.,.,TRBV27,CASWERNQPQHF,TGTGCCAGTTGGGAGCGGAATCAGCCCCAGCATTTT
TRBJ1-2,.,.,TRBV29-1,CSAANGYGYTF,TGCAGCGCAGCAAACGGCTATGGCTACACCTTC
TRBJ2-3,.,.,TRBV5-1,CASSDRSDTQYF,TGCGCCAGCAGCGATCGGTCAGATACGCAGTATTTT
TRBJ2-5,.,.,TRBV28,CASSPSRQTKQETQYF,TGTGCCAGCAGTCCGTCGAGACAGACCAAACAAGAGACCCAGTACTTC
TRBJ1-2,.,.,TRBV30,CAWSVVGSGYTF,TGTGCCTGGAGTGTAGTAGGGAGTGGCTACACCTTC
TRBJ2-3,.,TRBD2,TRBV7-3,CASSTSGSTDTQYF,TGTGCCAGCAGTACTAGCGGGAGCACAGATACGCAGTATTTT
TRBJ1-2,.,.,TRBV19,CASSISNYGYTF,TGTGCCAGTAGTATCTCAAACTATGGCTACACCTTC
TRBJ2-7,.,.,TRBV19,CASSRLPGLTYEQYF,TGTGCCAGTAGTCGCCTACCGGGACTGACCTACGAGCAGTACTTC
TRBJ2-1,.,.,TRBV28,CASSLFAGKNEQFF,TGTGCCAGCAGTTTGTTTGCGGGTAAGAATGAGCAGTTCTTC
TRBJ2-5,.,.,TRBV28,CASSLRRQETQYF,TGTGCCAGCAGTTTAAGGAGACAAGAGACCCAGTACTTC
TRBJ2-7,.,TRBD1,TRBV23-1,CAIPGGSSYEQYF,TGCGCCATCCCAGGGGGTAGCTCCTACGAGCAGTACTTC
TRBJ2-3,.,.,TRBV9,CASSVRSSTTDTQYF,TGTGCCAGCAGCGTAAGGAGTTCGACCACAGATACGCAGTATTTT
TRBJ2-1,.,TRBD2,TRBV9,CASSVTSGSSYNEQFF,TGTGCCAGCAGCGTCACTAGCGGTAGCTCCTACAATGAGCAGTTCTTC
TRBJ2-7,.,TRBD1,TRBV30,CAWRGTVSYEQYF,TGTGCCTGGAGGGGGACAGTATCCTACGAGCAGTACTTC
TRBJ2-4,.,.,TRBV28,CASGMAAEAKNIQYF,TGTGCCAGTGGTATGGCGGCGGAGGCCAAAAACATTCAGTACTTC
TRBJ1-2,.,.,TRBV4-1,CASSQDPAGYRPSDYGYTF,TGCGCCAGCAGCCAAGATCCGGCCGGATATAGACCCTCGGACTATGGCTACACCTTC
TRBJ1-4,.,.,TRBV2,CASTPFLATNEKLFF,TGTGCCAGCACTCCCTTCCTAGCAACTAATGAAAAACTGTTTTTT
TRBJ1-2,.,.,TRBV28,CASSFSRGLSNGYTF,TGTGCCAGCAGTTTTAGCAGGGGCCTGTCTAATGGCTACACCTTC
TRBJ2-2,once,.,TRBV11-2,CASSWGTVNTGELFF,TGTGCCAGCAGCTGGGGGACGGTGAACACCGGGGAGCTGTTTTTT
TRBJ1-1,once,.,TRBV19,CASSSFDFRTEAFF,TGTGCCAGTAGTTCCTTCGACTTCAGGACTGAAGCTTTCTTT
TRBJ1-1,.,.,TRBV6-1,CASSFPTGTLTEAFF,TGTGCCAGCAGTTTCCCAACCGGGACCCTGACTGAAGCTTTCTTT
TRBJ2-7,.,TRBD2,TRBV18,CASSPLGLAGSYEQYF,TGTGCCAGCTCACCTCTCGGACTAGCGGGGTCCTACGAGCAGTACTTC
TRBJ2-7,.,TRBD2,TRBV7-9,CASSFSTSGRASYEQYF,TGTGCCAGCAGCTTTTCCACTAGCGGGAGGGCGTCCTACGAGCAGTACTTC
TRBJ2-7,.,TRBD2,TRBV5-1,CASSLGREGLHEQYF,TGCGCCAGCAGCTTAGGGAGGGAGGGGCTCCACGAGCAGTACTTC
TRBJ1-5,.,TRBD1,TRBV19,CASSINSGTGGGQPQHF,TGTGCCAGTAGTATTAATTCCGGGACAGGGGGTGGTCAGCCCCAGCATTTT
TRBJ2-7,.,TRBD2,TRBV7-9,CASSYGTSGSYEQYF,TGTGCCAGCAGCTACGGGACTAGCGGGAGCTACGAGCAGTACTTC
TRBJ1-1,.,.,TRBV5-8,CASSSNRYTEAFF,TGTGCCAGCAGCTCAAACAGGTACACTGAAGCTTTCTTT
TRBJ2-2,.,.,TRBV7-8,CASRGPNTGELFF,TGTGCCAGCAGGGGCCCGAACACCGGGGAGCTGTTTTTT
TRBJ1-1,.,.,TRBV2,CASTKNREAEAFF,TGTGCCAGCACCAAAAACCGGGAGGCTGAAGCTTTCTTT
TRBJ1-1,.,.,TRBV28,CAIEGNTEAFF,TGTGCCATAGAGGGGAACACTGAAGCTTTCTTT
TRBJ2-4,once,.,TRBV18,CASSPENRERTKNIQYF,TGTGCCAGCTCACCGGAGAACAGGGAACGGACCAAAAACATTCAGTACTTC
TRBJ2-7,.,.,TRBV5-1,CASSLAETYEQYF,TGCGCCAGCAGCTTGGCAGAGACCTACGAGCAGTACTTC
TRBJ2-3,.,.,TRBV7-9,CASSPRPTSYTDTQYF,TGTGCCAGCAGCCCTCGGCCTACATCTTACACAGATACGCAGTATTTT
TRBJ2-7,.,TRBD1,TRBV11-1,CASSSPGRTGLSHEQYF,TGTGCCAGCAGCTCACCCGGGCGGACAGGGCTTTCCCACGAGCAGTACTTC
TRBJ1-4,.,TRBD1,TRBV6-5,CASSYWGTGSDGKLFF,TGTGCCAGCAGTTACTGGGGGACAGGGTCCGATGGAAAACTGTTTTTT
TRBJ1-5,.,TRBD1,TRBV28,CASSSGQGRQPQHF,TGTGCCAGCAGTTCCGGACAGGGGAGGCAGCCCCAGCATTTT
TRBJ1-4,.,.,TRBV6-1,CASRGTTNEKLFF,TGTGCCAGCAGGGGTACGACTAATGAAAAACTGTTTTTT
TRBJ1-2,few,.,TRBV4-1,CASSPAGRDWYGYTF,TGCGCCAGCAGCCCAGCCGGAAGGGATTGGTATGGCTACACCTTC
TRBJ2-6,.,.,TRBV11-2,CASSFRAVGANVLTF,TGTGCCAGCAGCTTCAGGGCCGTTGGGGCCAACGTCCTGACTTTC